The rows below give T cell receptor beta chains drawn from one sample of a study of cytomegalovirus exposure and HLA in healthy donors. Only in-frame clones appear in the TCRdb table, and some are missing; sequencing was by immunoSEQ multiplex PCR. The sample has 65,000 to 80,000 clones, about 68% seen once; the top ten hold roughly 9.1%. Sequencing was performed on PBMCs. The receptors stem from a man aged 35 to 55 in good health and CMV-seropositive. CDR3s include the opening cysteine and the closing phenylalanine or tryptophan. The order of the fields is V gene, J gene, clone size, D gene, CDR3 DNA, CDR3 protein. A D gene is named only where the DNA matches it firmly. Clone sizes are given selectively: once, few, many, or a class where the clone is expanded.

TRBV6-1	TRBJ1-1	.	TRBD1	TGTGCCAGCAGTGTATCGGACAGGGCGGCTTTCTTT	CASSVSDRAAFF
TRBV11-2	TRBJ2-7	.	.	TGTGCCAGCAGCGCGACGGGGAGCTCCTACGAGCAGTACTTC	CASSATGSSYEQYF
TRBV15	TRBJ2-6	.	.	TGTGCCACCAGCGAAGGGGCGGGGACTGGGGCCAACGTCCTGACTTTC	CATSEGAGTGANVLTF
TRBV7-2	TRBJ1-5	few	TRBD1	TGTGCCAGCAGCCCCCGGGACAGGGGCAATCAGCCCCAGCATTTT	CASSPRDRGNQPQHF
TRBV5-5	TRBJ1-3	once	.	TGTGCCAGCAGCTTGGCCGCAGGGGCAACTGGAAACACCATATATTTT	CASSLAAGATGNTIYF
TRBV15	TRBJ2-1	.	.	TGTGCCACCAGCAGAGTCGTTGAGGTTAAACCCTACAATGAGCAGTTCTTC	CATSRVVEVKPYNEQFF
TRBV15	TRBJ1-2	.	TRBD1	TGTGCCAACAGTGGACAGGGGGCATGGGGCTACACCTTC	CANSGQGAWGYTF
TRBV7-2	TRBJ2-3	.	TRBD1	TGTGCCAGCAGCTTAGGGACAGGGACAGGAGATACGCAGTATTTT	CASSLGTGTGDTQYF
TRBV11-2	TRBJ1-1	.	.	TGTGCCAGCAGCTTAGATCAATCGAACACTGAAGCTTTCTTT	CASSLDQSNTEAFF
TRBV5-4	TRBJ1-2	.	.	TGTGCCAGCAGCTTTGGCAAAAACTATGGCTACACCTTC	CASSFGKNYGYTF
TRBV30	TRBJ1-2	.	TRBD1	TGTGCCTGGAGTGACCGGGACAGCTACTATGGCTACACCTTC	CAWSDRDSYYGYTF
TRBV2	TRBJ1-2	.	.	TGTGCCAGCAGCACAGGGTTAGACTATGGCTACACCTTC	CASSTGLDYGYTF
TRBV28	TRBJ2-7	.	.	TGTGCCAGCAGTTACCAAAGCGGAAGCTCCTACGAGCAGTACTTC	CASSYQSGSSYEQYF
TRBV29-1	TRBJ2-3	.	TRBD1	TGCAGCGTTTCCTCTACCGAACAGGGGGCCCTATACACAGATACGCAGTATTTT	CSVSSTEQGALYTDTQYF
TRBV28	TRBJ1-1	.	.	TGTGCCAGCAGAGGGGGGGGTTTATCTAACACTGAAGCTTTCTTT	CASRGGGLSNTEAFF
TRBV29-1	TRBJ1-1	medium-sized	TRBD1	TGCAGCGTCGGAGCTGAGACAGGGGTGAACACTGAAGCTTTCTTT	CSVGAETGVNTEAFF
TRBV19	TRBJ2-7	.	TRBD1	TGTGCCAGTAGTTCTGGCCCCGGGACAGGAGCCTACGAGCAGTACTTC	CASSSGPGTGAYEQYF
TRBV18	TRBJ2-7	.	TRBD1	TGTGCCAGCTCACCACCCTGGGGACAGGATACCTACGAGCAGTACTTC	CASSPPWGQDTYEQYF
TRBV18	TRBJ1-1	.	TRBD1	TGTGCCAGCTCGGGACAGGGGGCCACTGAAGCTTTCTTT	CASSGQGATEAFF
TRBV21-1	TRBJ2-1	.	.	TGTGCCAGCAGCCCTCCCGGGATAGTCGTCAATGAGCAGTTCTTC	CASSPPGIVVNEQFF
TRBV9	TRBJ2-2	.	TRBD2	TGTGCCAGCAGCGTGACTAGCGGGAGGGCCCAGGACACCGGGGAGCTGTTTTTT	CASSVTSGRAQDTGELFF
TRBV30	TRBJ2-1	.	TRBD2	TGTGCCTGGAGTGTATCCCCTAGCGGGGGGGCCAATGAGCAGTTCTTC	CAWSVSPSGGANEQFF
TRBV28	TRBJ1-5	once	TRBD1	TGTGCCAGCAACAGGGACAGGGGGTACCAGCCCCAGCATTTT	CASNRDRGYQPQHF
TRBV6-5	TRBJ2-2	.	.	TGTGCCAGCAGTTTTTTAGGGGGAGACACCGGGGAGCTGTTTTTT	CASSFLGGDTGELFF
TRBV7-9	TRBJ1-3	few	.	TGTGCCAGCAGCTTAGACAGAGTCTCTGGAAACACCATATATTTT	CASSLDRVSGNTIYF
TRBV5-1	TRBJ1-4	.	TRBD1	TGCGCCAGCAGCTTGGGACAAACAGGGGGCTGGACTAATGAAAAACTGTTTTTT	CASSLGQTGGWTNEKLFF
TRBV28	TRBJ1-2	.	.	TGTGCCAGCAGTTTAACTTCCCCCGAGGGCTACACCTTC	CASSLTSPEGYTF
TRBV6-6	TRBJ1-5	.	.	TGTGCCAGCAGTTATACGGGCGGGAAAGAGCCCCAGCATTTT	CASSYTGGKEPQHF
TRBV30	TRBJ2-7	.	TRBD2	TGTGCCTGGAGAGGACTAGCGGTCTACGAGCAGTACTTC	CAWRGLAVYEQYF
TRBV4-2	TRBJ1-2	.	.	TGTGCCAGCAGCCAAGATCGTTACTATGGCTACACCTTC	CASSQDRYYGYTF
TRBV7-2	TRBJ2-2	.	.	TGTGCCAGCAGCTTTGGGGGGTCGAACACCGGGGAGCTGTTTTTT	CASSFGGSNTGELFF
TRBV5-1	TRBJ2-1	.	TRBD2	TGCGCCAGCAGCTTGGTAGCGGGAGCACAGGGTGAGCAGTTCTTC	CASSLVAGAQGEQFF
TRBV28	TRBJ2-7	.	.	TGTGCCAGCAGTCCTTCTACCTCCTACGAGCAGTACTTC	CASSPSTSYEQYF
TRBV5-4	TRBJ1-3	.	.	TGTGCCAGCAGCCGGGGGGGGGCCACGGGCTCTGGAAACACCATATATTTT	CASSRGGATGSGNTIYF
TRBV7-2	TRBJ2-1	.	TRBD1	TGTGCCAGCAGCCAAGACCGGACAGGGGGGTCTAATGAGCAGTTCTTC	CASSQDRTGGSNEQFF
TRBV10-1	TRBJ2-7	.	.	TGCGCCAGCAGTGAGTCCGGGACGGGAGTCTACGAGCAGTACTTC	CASSESGTGVYEQYF
TRBV29-1	TRBJ2-5	.	TRBD2	TGCAGCGTTGGGTCCAGCGGGAGGGCGGGGGAGACCCAGTACTTC	CSVGSSGRAGETQYF
TRBV10-3	TRBJ2-5	.	.	TGTGCCATCAGTGAGTCGCGAGAGACCCAGTACTTC	CAISESRETQYF
TRBV7-8	TRBJ2-3	.	.	TGTGCCAGCAGCCTGAAAAGAGGCTTTCAACCTAGCACAGATACGCAGTATTTT	CASSLKRGFQPSTDTQYF
TRBV6-1	TRBJ2-5	.	TRBD2	TGTGCCAGCAGTACGGGGGGGCAAGAGACCCAGTACTTC	CASSTGGQETQYF
TRBV7-9	TRBJ2-2	.	TRBD2	TGTGCCAGCAGCTTACAGATTGGCGGGGGAGGCCGTGGGGAGCTGTTTTTT	CASSLQIGGGGRGELFF
TRBV5-4	TRBJ2-7	.	TRBD1	TGTGCCAGCAGCTCGACAGGGGGAAAGACCTACGAGCAGTACTTC	CASSSTGGKTYEQYF
TRBV7-9	TRBJ2-3	.	TRBD1	TGTGCCAGCAGCTTAGCAGACAGGGTCACAGATACGCAGTATTTT	CASSLADRVTDTQYF
TRBV7-6	TRBJ2-1	.	TRBD2	TGTGCCAGCACCCCGTTCGGGAGCCCCAAGACTAGCGGCAATGAGCAGTTCTTC	CASTPFGSPKTSGNEQFF
TRBV5-1	TRBJ2-1	.	.	TGCGCCAGCAGCTCGGGACTCCCTAATGAGCAGTTCTTC	CASSSGLPNEQFF
TRBV29-1	TRBJ1-3	.	.	TGCAGCGTTGAATCGTCTCCTGGAAACACCATATATTTT	CSVESSPGNTIYF
TRBV6-5	TRBJ2-1	.	.	TGTGCCAGCAGTTACTCTTCGACGGGTGAGCAGTTCTTC	CASSYSSTGEQFF
TRBV5-4	TRBJ2-4	.	.	TGTGCCAGCAGCGTCTCAGGGTTAGAAAACATTCAGTACTTC	CASSVSGLENIQYF
TRBV25-1	TRBJ1-1	.	.	TGTGCCAGCAGAGAATCCGGGACATCTTTAGGGCACACTGAAGCTTTCTTT	CASRESGTSLGHTEAFF
TRBV9	TRBJ2-3	.	TRBD1	TGTGCCAGCGAAGGGGGGACAGGGACCAGCACAGATACGCAGTATTTT	CASEGGTGTSTDTQYF
TRBV5-1	TRBJ2-7	.	TRBD2	TGCGCCAGCAGCCCCCTGACTAGCGGGAGTTCCTACGAGCAGTACTTC	CASSPLTSGSSYEQYF
TRBV4-2	TRBJ2-5	.	TRBD2	TGTGCCAGCAGCCAAGAACTAGCGGGGGGCCCTGACTCGGAGACCCAGTACTTC	CASSQELAGGPDSETQYF
TRBV29-1	TRBJ2-7	.	.	TGCAGCGTTGAAGTCCCCGCGGCGCCGAGAACCTACGAGCAGTACTTC	CSVEVPAAPRTYEQYF
TRBV5-1	TRBJ2-7	few	.	TGCGCCAGCAGTTTTTTCAAGCAGAAGGCGGCATACGAGCAGTACTTC	CASSFFKQKAAYEQYF